The 5 T cell receptor beta chains below come from one sample, sequenced in a study of identical twins' blood T cells. TCRdb processed the 5' RACE reads anew with MiXCR; each CDR3 protein has one entry. The sample lists roughly 340,000 distinct CDR3 sequences; about 28% were seen once. The specimen was PBMCs. Source of these receptors: a woman aged 18-49 years in good health.

The chain recombines TRBV20-1 with TRBJ2-1; D ambiguous. From germline, CDR1 is DFQATT and CDR2 SNEGSKA (reference sequence). The CDR3 totals 12 residues. With 5 bases removed from V and 8 bases from J, the gap between germline ends came to 13 bases. The CDR3 DNA reads as TGCAGTGCTTGGGTAATCGGCGATGAGCAGTTCTTC. Amino acids: CSAWVIGDEQFF.

This clonotype was seen more than once but under ten times. This sequence joins TRBV7-2 and TRBJ1-5, with D uncertain. From germline, CDR1 is SGHTA and CDR2 FQGNSA. V shed 1 base and J shed 0 bases, with 7 bases lying between them. This CDR3 has 15 residues. For the CDR3, the DNA is TGTGCCAGCAGCTTAGTGGTAAATAGCAATCAGCCCCAGCATTTT. It encodes CASSLVVNSNQPQHF.

With respect to this clonotype: At one of its ends the junction is not consistent with the germline gene, which may arise from a read error. V and J are TRBV5-1 and TRBJ2-1, with no clear D. This CDR3 region has 14 residues. Germline lookup yields CDR1 SGHRS and CDR2 YFSETQ. CDR3 bases: TGCGCCAGCAGTCCCGGATTGGAGAACAATGGGCAGTTCTTC. This encodes CASSPGLENNGQFF.

This clonotype was picked up a small number of times. The V call is TRBV19, the J call TRBJ1-5; D remains unclear. Trimming left V 10 bases short and J 2 bases short, with 24 bases between. Germline assignment: CDR1 LNHDA and CDR2 SQIVND (reference sequence). CDR3 length: 17 residues. The CDR3 region is CATQPTDSLRGNQPQHF. CDR3 in DNA: TGTGCCACACAGCCGACGGACTCCCTAAGGGGCAATCAGCCCCAGCATTTT.

The chain employs TRBV20-1 and TRBJ2-3; 7 bases are a match to TRBD1. CDR1 is DFQATT, CDR2 SNEGSKA, per germline (reference sequence). This CDR3 has 14 amino acids. With 7 bases clipped from V and 5 bases from J, the junction kept 12 bases outside the gene matches. The CDR3 DNA reads as TGCAGTGTTTCCAGGGGGAGCTCCCAAGATACGCAGTATTTT. Translated: CSVSRGSSQDTQYF.